These 19 T cell receptor beta chains were all obtained from the same sample, sequenced in a study of response to subunit inactivated influenza vaccine. TCRdb processed the RT-PCR reads anew with MiXCR; each CDR3 protein has one entry. The repertoire includes roughly 630,000 distinct CDR3 sequences, approximately 15% of them detected once, and 6.5% to 8% sits in the top ten. The source was PBMCs from blood, collected around 14 days before vaccination. Source of these receptors: a man aged 45-65 years who received an inactivated influenza vaccine.

This clonotype has a handful of counts. The chain uses TRBV3-1 and TRBJ2-3, with TRBD1 identical over 7 bases. The CDR3 has 15 residues. After removal of 6 bases from V and 0 bases from J, the junction contained 6 bases not matched to a gene. From germline, CDR1 is LGHDT and CDR2 YNNKEL (reference sequence). CDR3: CASRPGTDSTDTQYF. CDR3 DNA: TGTGCCAGCAGACCCGGGACAGATAGCACAGATACGCAGTATTTT.

This chain links TRBV7-9 with TRBJ2-1; TRBD2 matches 15 bases. Trimming cost V 5 bases and J 9 bases; bases outside gene matches: 5. The CDR3 is 15 residues long. Per the germline V gene, CDR1 is SEHNR and CDR2 is FQNEAQ (reference sequence). For the CDR3, the DNA is TGTGCCAGCAGCCGTGGACTAGCGGGAGGGGGTGAGCAGTTCTTC. Amino acid sequence: CASSRGLAGGGEQFF. Full variable domain (outside the CDR3, taken from reference TRBV7-9 and TRBJ2-1): DTGVSQNPRHKITKRGQNVTFRCDPISEHNRLYWYRQTLGQGPEFLTYFQNEAQLEKSRLLSDRFSAERPKGSFSTLEIQRTEQGDSAMYLCASSRGLAGGGEQFFGPGTRLTVL.

Ten or more counts support this clonotype. The chain combines TRBV7-2 with TRBJ2-7, with D possibly TRBD2 on 6 matching bases. V was cut by 3 bases and J by 6 bases, with 9 bases left in between. Germline V gene sequence: CDR1 SGHTA, CDR2 FQGNSA. CDR3 length: 12 amino acids. The DNA for the CDR3 is TGTGCCAGCAGCTTGGCGGGACGCGAGCAGTACTTC. Residues: CASSLAGREQYF.

There are a few counts of this clonotype. The rearrangement links TRBV27 to TRBJ2-1; D tentatively reads TRBD1 or TRBD2 (5 bases each). Between the trimmed V and J ends, which lost 6 bases and 15 bases, there was a span of 21 bases. The CDR3 is 13 amino acids. Germline values: CDR1 MNHEY, CDR2 SMNVEV (reference sequence). CDR3: CASRPRGAPSVFF. As DNA, the CDR3 is TGTGCCAGCAGGCCGAGGGGCGCCCCGTCGGTGTTCTTC.

V usage is TRBV7-9 and J usage is TRBJ2-1; 7 nucleotides agree with TRBD2. The CDR3 sequence is 16 residues long. CDR1 SEHNR and CDR2 FQNEAQ come from the germline V gene (reference sequence). The trim removed 5 bases at V and 3 bases at J, leaving 10 bases unmatched. The DNA of the CDR3 is TGTGCCAGCAGCCCGAGCCAAGCGGGGATCTACAATGAGCAGTTCTTC. This gives the protein CASSPSQAGIYNEQFF.

This clonotype was seen once. The chain recombines TRBV5-3 with TRBJ1-2, with 7 bases aligning to TRBD1. TRBV5-3 is noted as an ORF with a role that remains uncertain. The CDR3 consists of 13 residues. The V and J ends lost 8 bases and 3 bases, in that order; junction bases with no gene match: 7. CDR3 nucleotide sequence: TGTGCCAGCAGCACCAGGGGGGACTATGGCTACACCTTC. The encoded protein is CASSTRGDYGYTF.

This chain connects TRBV9 to TRBJ2-6, with TRBD2 as a possible D gene (6 bases). Trimming pared 0 bases from V and 4 bases from J, leaving 17 bases between. CDR3 size: 18 residues. Looked up from germline, CDR1 is SGDLS and CDR2 is YYNGEE. The CDR3: CASSVAILRGSGANVLTF. The CDR3 nucleotides read TGTGCCAGCAGCGTAGCTATCCTCCGGGGGTCAGGGGCCAACGTCCTGACTTTC.

This clonotype was counted between two and nine times. The CDR3 coding sequence is TGCGCCAGCAGCTTGGGCAGCCTCCAGTCCTACGAGCAGTACTTC. Its translation: CASSLGSLQSYEQYF. The gene calls are TRBV5-1 and TRBJ2-7; D is ambiguous. The CDR3 consists of 15 residues. V was shortened by 0 bases and J by 1 base, with 11 bases between the two germline ends. Germline V lookup: CDR1 SGHRS, CDR2 YFSETQ.

The V and J genes are TRBV12-3 or TRBV12-4 and TRBJ2-7; D possibly corresponds to TRBD2 (7 bases). This CDR3 is 15 amino acids long. Trimming stripped 7 bases from V and 0 bases from J, with 16 bases between. CDR3 sequence (DNA): TGTGCCAGCACCAAAGCCGGGGGGCACTCCTACGAGCAGTACTTC. Translated: CASTKAGGHSYEQYF.

V usage is TRBV12-3 or TRBV12-4 and J usage is TRBJ1-6; D is possibly TRBD1 (5 bases). Trimming stripped 3 bases from V and 9 bases from J, with 30 bases between. CDR3 length equals 20 residues. CDR3 nucleotides: TGTGCCAGCAGTTTGAGGGCAGGGTTAGGGATGAGATCCGCCTCTTCACCCCTCCACTTT. As protein: CASSLRAGLGMRSASSPLHF.

This clonotype was seen ten or more times. The V gene is TRBV10-3, the J gene TRBJ1-2; no clear D. The V gene's germline CDR1 is ENHRY and CDR2 SYGVKD. V was cut by 3 bases and J by 4 bases, with 3 bases left in between. The CDR3 has 11 residues. Written as DNA, the CDR3 is TGTGCCATCAGTGACGGCTATGGCTACACCTTC. It translates to CAISDGYGYTF.

This chain connects TRBV2 to TRBJ2-6, with 7 positions matching TRBD1. The germline V gene has CDR1 SNHLY and CDR2 FYNNEI. This CDR3 is 17 amino acids long. V lost 8 bases to trimming and J lost 0 bases; unmatched junction nucleotides: 10. The CDR3 DNA is TGTGCCAGCGTACGGGACAGACTTAACTCTGGGGCCAACGTCCTGACTTTC. Encoded protein: CASVRDRLNSGANVLTF.

This clonotype has just a few counts. The V and J genes are TRBV7-9 and TRBJ2-6, with D maybe TRBD1 (5 bases). The CDR3 totals 15 residues. Germline CDR1 reads SEHNR; CDR2 reads FQNEAQ (reference sequence). Trimming shortened V by 4 bases and J by 2 bases, and 9 bases separated the two germline ends. DNA for the CDR3: TGTGCCAGCAGCTCCTCAGGGACTGGGGCCAACGTCCTGACTTTC. Its translation is CASSSSGTGANVLTF.

The chain carries TRBV5-1 and TRBJ1-6, with no clear D. Germline values: CDR1 SGHRS, CDR2 YFSETQ. V was pared by 5 bases and J by 5 bases, with 8 bases between. The length of the CDR3 is 13 residues. The CDR3 DNA sequence: TGCGCCAGCAGAAAGGGAGATAATTCACCCCTCCACTTT. It encodes CASRKGDNSPLHF.

This clonotype showed up many times. This chain uses TRBV4-1 with TRBJ1-5; D is unresolved. The CDR3 sequence is 14 residues long. Germline V CDR1 and CDR2: MGHRA, YSYEKL. V lost 3 bases and J 5 bases, leaving 11 bases between the germline ends. In nucleotides, the CDR3 is TGCGCCAGCAGCCACATGCACCCAGATCAGCCCCAGCATTTT. Translating gives CASSHMHPDQPQHF.

At least ten counts were recorded for this clonotype. V and J are TRBV7-9 and TRBJ2-5; 8 bases map to TRBD1. V shed 3 bases and J 1 base; nucleotides not matched to a gene: 7. The CDR3 consists of 16 residues. Germline CDR1 is SEHNR and CDR2 is FQNEAQ (reference sequence). The CDR3 is CASSFIGDRGQETQYF. DNA of the CDR3: TGTGCCAGCAGCTTTATCGGAGACAGGGGCCAAGAGACCCAGTACTTC.

Worth noting for this clonotype: Germline and junction disagree at one end, which may indicate a read error. This chain links TRBV6-1 with TRBJ1-4; tentative D call: TRBD1 (6 bases). CDR3 size: 14 residues. Germline CDR1 is MNHNS and CDR2 is SASEGT. CDR3 nucleotides: TGTGCCAGCAGTGAAGGCAGGGGAAGAGAAAAACTGTATTTT. Its protein product is CASSEGRGREKLYF.

This clonotype was counted between two and nine times. The chain combines TRBV12-3 or TRBV12-4 with TRBJ2-5; D tentatively fits TRBD1 or TRBD2 (5 bases each). The CDR3 runs to 14 residues. With 6 bases removed from V and 5 bases from J, the gap between germline ends came to 16 bases. The CDR3 coding sequence is TGTGCCAGCAGCCGCAAAGCCCGGGGCGAGACCCAGTACTTC. It specifies CASSRKARGETQYF.

The chain links TRBV7-9 to TRBJ2-1, with TRBD2 identical over 8 bases. The J segment lost 6 bases and the V segment lost 4 bases, leaving 11 bases of the junction unmatched. Germline values: CDR1 SEHNR, CDR2 FQNEAQ (reference sequence). The CDR3 extends over 16 amino acids. The DNA for the CDR3 is TGTGCCAGCAGCTCAACGGGACTAGGATCCCTCAATGAGCAGTTCTTC. Translation gives CASSSTGLGSLNEQFF. Drawing the rest from reference TRBV7-9 and TRBJ2-1, the complete variable domain is DTGVSQNPRHKITKRGQNVTFRCDPISEHNRLYWYRQTLGQGPEFLTYFQNEAQLEKSRLLSDRFSAERPKGSFSTLEIQRTEQGDSAMYLCASSSTGLGSLNEQFFGPGTRLTVL.